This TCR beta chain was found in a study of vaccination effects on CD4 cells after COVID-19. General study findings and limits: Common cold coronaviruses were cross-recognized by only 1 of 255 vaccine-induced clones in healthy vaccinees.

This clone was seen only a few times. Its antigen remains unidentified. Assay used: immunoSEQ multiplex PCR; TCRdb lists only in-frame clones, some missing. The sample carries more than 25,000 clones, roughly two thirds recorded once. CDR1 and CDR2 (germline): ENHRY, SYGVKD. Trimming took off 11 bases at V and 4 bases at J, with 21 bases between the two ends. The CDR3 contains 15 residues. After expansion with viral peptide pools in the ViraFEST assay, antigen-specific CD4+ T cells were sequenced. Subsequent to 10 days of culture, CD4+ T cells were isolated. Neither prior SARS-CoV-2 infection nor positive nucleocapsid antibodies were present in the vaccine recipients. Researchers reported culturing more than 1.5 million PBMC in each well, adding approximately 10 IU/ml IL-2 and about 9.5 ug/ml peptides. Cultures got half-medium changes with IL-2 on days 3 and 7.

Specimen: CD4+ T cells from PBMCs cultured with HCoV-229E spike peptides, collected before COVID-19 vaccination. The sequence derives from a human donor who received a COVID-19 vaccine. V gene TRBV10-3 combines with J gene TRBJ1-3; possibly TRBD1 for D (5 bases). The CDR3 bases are TGTGCCCTAACTCCCGGGACTTCTAAGGGAAACACCATATATTTT. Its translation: CALTPGTSKGNTIYF.